This TCR beta chain was obtained from a study of T-cell memory formation after mild COVID-19. TCR alpha and TCR beta cDNA libraries carrying sample barcodes and UMIs came from 5'RACE with constant-segment primers. TCRdb independently ran MiXCR on the 5' RACE reads; one entry per CDR3 protein. Of around 400,000 distinct CDR3 sequences listed, roughly 26% are singletons. Germline CDR1 reads LNHDA; CDR2 reads SQIVND (reference sequence). V shed 3 bases and J shed 5 bases, with 19 bases lying between them. This CDR3 is 16 amino acids long. The source material was PBMCs or a T cell subset sorted from them (not recorded which). This chain connects TRBV19 to TRBJ1-1, with D maybe TRBD1 (5 bases). The receptor was isolated from an adult woman who had mild COVID-19 (a few samples of this study predate the infection). Cell type and time point are not known. The CDR3 reads CASSMYLTALGTEAFF. In DNA, the CDR3 is TGTGCCAGTAGTATGTATCTGACAGCCCTTGGAACTGAAGCTTTCTTT.